Sequencing of this TCR beta chain was carried out in a study of blood T cell repertoires in COVID-19. Measured with immunoSEQ multiplex PCR; TCRdb has only the in-frame clones, and not every one. The sample lists some 170,000 clones; 82% were seen once. CDR1 is GTSNPN and CDR2 is SVGIG in the germline V gene (reference sequence). J gave up 5 bases and V 5 bases, and 12 bases lay outside the gene matches. The CDR3 extends over 15 amino acids. V is TRBV30 and J is TRBJ1-5; 7 positions agree with TRBD1. The specimen sequenced was peripheral blood. The sequence was collected from a woman aged 70-85 years with acute or convalescent COVID-19. The DNA of the CDR3 is TGTGCCTGGGCGAGGGGACAGAGGGTCGATCAGCCCCAGCATTTT. This gives the protein CAWARGQRVDQPQHF.